A single sample gave rise to the 20 T cell receptor beta chains below, sequenced in a study of regulatory T cells in long-lasting Graves disease. Described time point: newly diagnosed GD, antithyroid drugs for less than 3 months. Researchers made the TCR library from RNA that was extracted from PBMCs. The TCR beta library used iRepertoire HTBI primers with Arm-PCR amplification of CDR3. MiXCR, run by TCRdb on the multiplex PCR reads, gives a single entry per CDR3 protein. The data hold a few hundred thousand distinct CDR3 sequences, with around an eighth observed a single time. These same records also appear under a second study, on T cells in Graves' hyperthyroidism and ophthalmopathy.

This specimen consisted of peripheral blood mononuclear cells (PBMCs), obtained at new diagnosis, from a patient treated with antithyroid drugs. Receptor source: a man aged 25 to 40 with Graves disease.

This clonotype has ten or more counts. The chain recombines TRBV6-2 or TRBV6-3 with TRBJ1-1, with a weak D call TRBD1 (5 bases). Trimming took 5 bases from V and 4 from J, leaving 11 bases between them. There are 13 residues in the CDR3. CDR1 and CDR2 from the germline V gene are MNHEY and SVGEGT. CDR3 in amino acids: CASSGGPATEAFF. The CDR3 DNA reads TGTGCCAGCAGTGGGGGTCCTGCCACTGAAGCTTTCTTT.

In its sample, this clonotype was seen many times. The genes are TRBV14 and TRBJ2-7; D is uncertain. Trimming took off 3 bases at V and 4 bases at J, with 7 bases between the two ends. The CDR3 covers 12 residues. Germline CDR1 SGHDN, CDR2 FVKESK. This chain's CDR3 is CASSQIEYEQYF. CDR3 sequence (DNA): TGTGCCAGCAGCCAGATTGAATACGAGCAGTACTTC.

This clonotype came up many times. V usage is TRBV2 and J usage is TRBJ1-5; D ambiguous. Germline CDR1 reads SNHLY; CDR2 reads FYNNEI. The CDR3 loop spans 13 amino acids. Trimming took 5 bases from V and 3 from J, leaving 8 bases between them. The CDR3 nucleotides read TGTGCCAGCAGTACAGTTAACAATCAGCCCCAGCATTTT. It codes for CASSTVNNQPQHF.

This clonotype was detected a few times. The chain recombines TRBV5-1 with TRBJ2-7; D call uncertain. There are 15 residues in the CDR3. Per the germline V gene, CDR1 is SGHRS and CDR2 is YFSETQ. Trimming removed 4 bases at V and 6 bases at J, with 20 bases between. CDR3 DNA sequence: TGCGCCAGCAGCCGCCATACCGGACGGCCGGGCGAGCAGTACTTC. It translates to CASSRHTGRPGEQYF.

A few counts support this clonotype. The chain is built from TRBV29-1 and TRBJ1-4; possible D gene TRBD1, 5 bases. Germline V lookup: CDR1 SQVTM, CDR2 ANQGSEA. CDR3 length equals 15 residues. The V gene lost 4 bases and the J gene lost 1 base, with 13 bases spanning the gap. Written as DNA, the CDR3 is TGCAGCGTTGGGGCAGGGCTTGGAACTAATGAAAAACTGTTTTTT. Translation gives CSVGAGLGTNEKLFF.

This clonotype was counted at least ten times. The V gene is TRBV12-3 or TRBV12-4, the J gene TRBJ2-5; D perhaps matches TRBD2 (6 bases). The CDR3 totals 15 residues. The V end was cut by 4 bases, the J end by 5 bases, with 17 bases between. The CDR3: CASSSGREDGETQYF. In DNA, the CDR3 is TGTGCCAGCAGTTCGGGGCGGGAAGACGGGGAGACCCAGTACTTC.

This clonotype was found a few times. The chain carries TRBV12-3 or TRBV12-4 and TRBJ2-3; TRBD2 matches at 9 bases. The CDR3 totals 17 residues. The ends lost 5 bases at V and 4 bases at J; junction bases unmatched: 13. CDR3 bases: TGTGCCAGCAGTCGTCTGGGGGGCGGGAGGGAGCCAGATACGCAGTATTTT. Translating it yields CASSRLGGGREPDTQYF.

This clonotype was found a few times. V gene TRBV20-1 combines with J gene TRBJ2-3; D gene ambiguous. Germline values: CDR1 DFQATT, CDR2 SNEGSKA (reference sequence). Trimming cost V 5 bases and J 5 bases, with 8 bases left between them. The CDR3 extends over 11 amino acids. As DNA, the CDR3 is TGCAGTGCTCCGTTGATAGATACGCAGTATTTT. Residues: CSAPLIDTQYF.

This clonotype has ten or more counts. The chain combines TRBV20-1 with TRBJ2-7; 9 bases are shared with TRBD1. Germline values: CDR1 DFQATT, CDR2 SNEGSKA (reference sequence). The V gene end was trimmed by 4 bases and the J gene end by 0 bases; junction bases not matched to a gene: 4. This CDR3 is 14 amino acids long. CDR3 sequence reads: CSAIRGQGSYEQYF. CDR3 nucleotide sequence: TGCAGTGCTATTCGGGGACAGGGCTCCTACGAGCAGTACTTC.

Many counts were recorded for this clonotype. The chain links TRBV28 to TRBJ2-3; no definite D call. The V end was cut by 5 bases, the J end by 4 bases, with 16 bases between. The germline gives CDR1 MDHEN, CDR2 SYDVKM. The CDR3 spans 15 residues. The CDR3, as DNA: TGTGCCAGCAGTCCCCGGGCCCGCACCCCAGATACGCAGTATTTT. Translation gives CASSPRARTPDTQYF.

This clonotype was seen at least ten times. Mismatch with germline at one junction end may stem from a read error. The chain joins TRBV14 to TRBJ2-7; unclear D gene. The CDR3 spans 14 residues. Germline V gene lookup returns CDR1 SGHDN and CDR2 FVKESK. The CDR3: CASSQDPTSHEQYF. CDR3 bases: TGTGCCAGCAGCCAAGATCCCACCTCCCACGAGCAGTACTTC.

This clonotype came up many times. The rearrangement uses TRBV20-1 and TRBJ1-5; 7 nucleotides agree with TRBD1. Germline V gives CDR1 DFQATT, CDR2 SNEGSKA (reference sequence). The CDR3 covers 15 residues. Germline trimming cut 6 bases from V and 0 bases from J; bases unmatched to any gene: 8. CDR3 nucleotides: TGCAGTGCAAGCCAACAGGGGTATAGCAATCAGCCCCAGCATTTT. Translating gives CSASQQGYSNQPQHF.

This clonotype was found many times. The chain joins TRBV14 to TRBJ2-2, with D possibly TRBD2 on 5 matching bases. Per germline, CDR1 SGHDN and CDR2 FVKESK. Trimming pared 0 bases from V and 3 bases from J, leaving 14 bases between. This CDR3 has 17 residues. The CDR3 DNA is TGTGCCAGCAGCCAAGATATGCCTAGCTGGGACACCGGGGAGCTGTTTTTT. Its translation is CASSQDMPSWDTGELFF.

This clonotype came up many times. This chain joins TRBV28 and TRBJ2-1; 7 bases line up with TRBD2. The CDR3 totals 19 residues. The junction had 16 bases not matched to a gene; V was cut back by 1 base and J by 4 bases. Germline V gives CDR1 MDHEN, CDR2 SYDVKM. The CDR3 reads CASSLLVAPSGSTYNEQFF. The CDR3 DNA sequence: TGTGCCAGCAGTTTATTAGTAGCCCCTAGCGGCTCTACTTACAATGAGCAGTTCTTC.

This clonotype has ten or more counts. V usage is TRBV10-3 and J usage is TRBJ1-2; a possible D gene is TRBD1 (6 bases). Germline values: CDR1 ENHRY, CDR2 SYGVKD. The CDR3 is 13 amino acids. Trimming shortened V by 7 bases and J by 7 bases, and 16 bases separated the two germline ends. In nucleotides, the CDR3 is TGTGCCATCACCGAGTACAGGGATGCTGGCTACACCTTC. Protein sequence: CAITEYRDAGYTF.

The chain employs TRBV20-1 and TRBJ2-5; 10 bases fit TRBD1. The CDR3 spans 14 residues. V lost 6 bases, J lost 5 bases, and 9 bases stayed unmatched. Looked up from germline, CDR1 is DFQATT and CDR2 is SNEGSKA (reference sequence). Here the CDR3 reads CSARQGAPTETQYF. The CDR3 DNA reads TGCAGTGCACGACAGGGGGCCCCAACCGAGACCCAGTACTTC.

This clonotype has a count of ten or more. The V gene is TRBV28, the J gene TRBJ1-5; 8 bases line up with TRBD1. CDR1 is MDHEN and CDR2 is SYDVKM in the germline V gene. The CDR3 consists of 15 residues. V dropped 7 bases and J dropped 7; count of bases not matched to a gene: 12. The CDR3 coding sequence is TGTGCCAGCAAGTTCCCAGGGGGCGGTAGGCAGCCCCAGCATTTT. Its protein product is CASKFPGGGRQPQHF.

This clonotype came up many times. The gene calls are TRBV29-1 and TRBJ2-3; D gene unclear. Trimming pared 2 bases from V and 2 bases from J, leaving 11 bases between. Germline V CDR1 and CDR2: SQVTM, ANQGSEA. The CDR3 contains 14 residues. CDR3 coding DNA: TGCAGCGTTGAAACAAGGGCTGTCACAGATACGCAGTATTTT. It translates to CSVETRAVTDTQYF.

This clonotype was found many times. The J gene is TRBJ2-7, the V gene TRBV12-3 or TRBV12-4; 9 bases fit TRBD2. With V trimmed by 2 bases and J by 6 bases, 11 bases remained unmatched. There are 16 residues in the CDR3. CDR3 region: CASSLTRTSVSGEQYF. CDR3 DNA sequence: TGTGCCAGCAGTTTAACGAGGACTAGCGTCTCCGGCGAGCAGTACTTC.

In its sample, this clonotype was seen many times. The V and J genes are TRBV5-1 and TRBJ2-1; maybe TRBD2 (5 bases). There are 17 residues in the CDR3. Germline CDR1 is SGHRS and CDR2 is YFSETQ. Trimming took off 4 bases at V and 2 bases at J, with 19 bases between the two ends. CDR3 protein: CASSKRTGEIPYNEQFF. CDR3 nucleotide sequence: TGCGCCAGCAGCAAGCGGACCGGGGAGATCCCCTACAATGAGCAGTTCTTC.